Following are 19 T cell receptor beta chains from one sample sequenced in a study of patients and donors after allogeneic stem cell transplantation. TCRdb recomputed calls from the RT-PCR reads with MiXCR, one row per CDR3 protein. This table has 190,000 or so distinct CDR3 sequences, 38% appearing once. Sample: blood, either unsorted or a sorted T cell fraction (not recorded which). The receptor source for this set is a human donor who was either an allogeneic HSCT recipient or a stem cell or donor lymphocyte infusion donor (not recorded which). It is not recorded whose cells these are; they may come from a transplant donor.

The chain employs TRBV20-1 and TRBJ2-7, with D perhaps matching TRBD2 (6 bases). The V gene's germline CDR1 is DFQATT and CDR2 SNEGSKA (reference sequence). V lost 6 bases and J 2 bases, leaving 11 bases between the germline ends. This CDR3 contains 12 residues. CDR3 bases: TGCAGTGCGACGGGGGAAACCTACGAGCAGTACTTC. It is translated as CSATGETYEQYF.

This rearrangement joins TRBV6-5 to TRBJ1-2; D unresolved. V was trimmed by 5 bases and J by 4 bases, leaving 11 bases between them. CDR3 length equals 13 residues. The germline V gene encodes CDR1 MNHEY and CDR2 SVGAGI. The CDR3 loop reads CASSPRIGYGYTF. The CDR3, as DNA: TGTGCCAGCAGTCCGCGCATCGGCTATGGCTACACCTTC.

The V and J genes are TRBV6-6 and TRBJ2-7; maybe TRBD1 (6 bases). In germline, CDR1 is MNHNY, CDR2 SVGAGI (reference sequence). CDR3 size: 14 residues. V gave up 4 bases and J gave up 4 bases, with 14 bases separating them. CDR3 nucleotides: TGTGCCAGCAGTTTACGGCCGACAGGTTACGAGCAGTACTTC. Translated: CASSLRPTGYEQYF.

This clonotype was found a few times. The CDR3 reads CAIRPTDRGDSPLHF. As DNA, the CDR3 is TGTGCCATCAGGCCGACCGACAGGGGGGACTCACCCCTCCACTTT. This rearrangement joins TRBV10-3 to TRBJ1-6; TRBD1 matches 9 bases. The CDR3 has 15 amino acids. Germline-derived CDR1 and CDR2 are ENHRY and SYGVKD. Trimming at V came to 6 bases and at J to 10 bases, leaving 10 bases not matched to a gene.

J is TRBJ1-5 and V is TRBV6-5, with a weak D call TRBD1 (5 bases). Per germline, CDR1 MNHEY and CDR2 SVGAGI. This CDR3 spans 14 amino acids. Trimming took 5 bases from V and 4 from J, leaving 12 bases between them. The chain's CDR3 is CASSPGPTNQPQHF. The CDR3 nucleotides are TGTGCCAGCAGTCCGGGACCGACGAATCAGCCCCAGCATTTT.

The V call is TRBV7-2, the J call TRBJ2-3; maybe TRBD2 (5 bases). This CDR3 has 15 residues. The ends were cut back, 1 base at V and 1 base at J, with 9 bases in the middle. Germline V CDR1 and CDR2: SGHTA, FQGNSA. CDR3 nucleotides: TGTGCCAGCAGCTTAGTAAGTAGCGGCACAGATACGCAGTATTTT. This gives the protein CASSLVSSGTDTQYF.

This clonotype appeared a few times. The chain has TRBV18 and TRBJ1-4, with a tentative D call TRBD1 (5 bases). CDR3 size: 13 residues. The V gene lost 6 bases and the J gene lost 6 bases, with 11 bases spanning the gap. The V gene's germline CDR1 is KGHSH and CDR2 LQKENI. The CDR3 sequence: CASSLRRDEKLFF. In nucleotides, the CDR3 is TGTGCCAGCTCCCTCCGCAGGGATGAAAAACTGTTTTTT.

This clonotype came up a few times. The V gene is TRBV20-1, the J gene TRBJ2-2, with D possibly being TRBD2 (6 bases). This CDR3 region has 15 residues. CDR1 is DFQATT, CDR2 SNEGSKA, per germline (reference sequence). Deletions cut 0 bases from V and 3 bases from J, with 11 bases between. CDR3 in DNA: TGCAGTGCTAGAGAGCCGGGACTCGACACCGGGGAGCTGTTTTTT. Encoded protein: CSAREPGLDTGELFF.

This clonotype has more than one count but fewer than ten. The chain joins TRBV27 to TRBJ1-1, with D uncertain. Germline assignment: CDR1 MNHEY and CDR2 SMNVEV (reference sequence). V was trimmed by 4 bases and J by 6 bases, leaving 12 bases between them. The length of the CDR3 is 13 residues. This CDR3 is CASSSRSPPEAFF. CDR3 nucleotide sequence: TGTGCCAGCAGTTCACGGAGTCCCCCTGAAGCTTTCTTT.

The chain recombines TRBV20-1 with TRBJ1-1; the D is unclear. The CDR3 is made up of 14 amino acids. Trimming took off 3 bases at V and 1 base at J, with 12 bases between the two ends. Looked up from germline, CDR1 is DFQATT and CDR2 is SNEGSKA (reference sequence). The CDR3 sequence: CSARPKHPNTEAFF. Here the CDR3 DNA reads TGCAGTGCTAGGCCTAAACATCCGAACACTGAAGCTTTCTTT.

The genes are TRBV5-1 and TRBJ1-6; TRBD1 is a possible D gene (5 bases). This CDR3 has 12 amino acids. Germline CDR1 SGHRS, CDR2 YFSETQ. V was cut by 0 bases and J by 14 bases, with 9 bases left in between. CDR3 in DNA: TGCGCCAGCAGCTTGGCCGGGGGTACCCTCCACTTT. Translating gives CASSLAGGTLHF. Full variable domain (outside the CDR3, taken from reference TRBV5-1 and TRBJ1-6): KAGVTQTPRYLIKTRGQQVTLSCSPISGHRSVSWYQQTPGQGLQFLFEYFSETQRNKGNFPGRFSGRQFSNSRSEMNVSTLELGDSALYLCASSLAGGTLHFGNGTRLTVT.

The V and J genes are TRBV7-3 and TRBJ2-3; D is ambiguous. The CDR3 is 15 amino acids. Germline V gives CDR1 SGHTA, CDR2 FQGTGA. V lost 0 bases and J lost 0, with 7 bases in between. DNA of the CDR3: TGTGCCAGCAGCTTAACGGATCTGAGCACAGATACGCAGTATTTT. This translates into CASSLTDLSTDTQYF.

The chain couples TRBV7-2 to TRBJ1-6, with D perhaps matching TRBD1 (6 bases). This CDR3 comprises 15 residues. The V gene's germline CDR1 is SGHTA and CDR2 FQGNSA. V lost 5 bases and J lost 7, with 15 bases in between. CDR3 amino acids: CASSGRRGGNSPLHF. The CDR3 DNA reads as TGTGCCAGCAGCGGTCGGAGAGGGGGGAATTCACCCCTCCACTTT.

This clonotype was picked up a small number of times. V usage is TRBV5-1 and J usage is TRBJ2-7; D is uncertain. The CDR3 has 12 amino acids. CDR1 SGHRS and CDR2 YFSETQ come from the germline V gene. The ends were cut back, 3 bases at V and 0 bases at J, with 4 bases in the middle. CDR3 bases: TGCGCCAGCAGCTCCTACTCCTACGAGCAGTACTTC. It translates to CASSSYSYEQYF.

This clonotype was seen more than once but under ten times. The chain has TRBV27 and TRBJ1-5; D remains ambiguous. CDR1 and CDR2 from the germline V gene are MNHEY and SMNVEV (reference sequence). V dropped 8 bases and J dropped 6 bases, with 14 bases sitting between them. The CDR3 runs 13 residues. In DNA, the CDR3 is TGTGCCAGCGGACTACCTGGGATTCAGCCCCAGCATTTT. Translated, it gives CASGLPGIQPQHF.

This clonotype has just one count. The DNA for the CDR3 is TGTGCCAGCAGCCCTGTTCGGACCCCCAACTATGGCTACACCTTC. Its translation is CASSPVRTPNYGYTF. The chain has TRBV11-2 and TRBJ1-2; no reliable D call. From germline, CDR1 is SGHAT and CDR2 FQNNGV. V shed 5 bases and J shed 2 bases, with 15 bases lying between them. This CDR3 has 15 amino acids.

This rearrangement joins TRBV10-3 to TRBJ2-5; D gene ambiguous. The germline V gene has CDR1 ENHRY and CDR2 SYGVKD. This CDR3 is built from 12 residues. V was clipped by 2 bases and J by 3 bases, with 4 bases between them. CDR3 region: CAISEGEETQYF. The CDR3 region has the DNA TGTGCCATCAGTGAGGGTGAAGAGACCCAGTACTTC.

V usage is TRBV9 and J usage is TRBJ1-3; D remains unclear. Germline CDR1 reads SGDLS; CDR2 reads YYNGEE. Trimming took 2 bases from V and 3 from J, leaving 3 bases between them. The CDR3 is made up of 12 amino acids. The CDR3 DNA reads TGTGCCAGCAGCGTCCGTGGAAACACCATATATTTT. This sequence encodes CASSVRGNTIYF.

J is TRBJ1-1 and V is TRBV5-1; perhaps TRBD1 as D (5 bases). The V gene's germline CDR1 is SGHRS and CDR2 YFSETQ. Between the trimmed V and J ends, which lost 5 bases and 1 base, there was a span of 6 bases. CDR3 length: 12 residues. The CDR3 region has the DNA TGCGCCAGCAGGACAGCGAACACTGAAGCTTTCTTT. The encoded protein is CASRTANTEAFF.